The TCR beta chain under discussion was sequenced for a study of T cells after yellow fever vaccination. TCRdb reprocessed the 5' RACE reads with MiXCR, giving one entry per CDR3 protein. Altogether roughly 500,000 distinct CDR3 sequences are present, 15% to 20% being singletons, with the ten largest covering more than 13%. A few counts support this clonotype. This material consisted of PBMCs, taken 15 days after the yellow fever booster vaccination. This TCR was sampled from a man between 25 and 39 years old who received the YFV17D yellow fever vaccine.

The CDR3 sequence: CASSLLTGKETQYF. CDR3 coding DNA: TGTGCCAGCAGTTTATTGACAGGCAAAGAGACCCAGTACTTC. This rearrangement joins TRBV27 to TRBJ2-5, with D perhaps matching TRBD1 (6 bases). The CDR3 is 14 residues long. Germline CDR1 and CDR2: MNHEY and SMNVEV (reference sequence). Trimming pared 1 base from V and 3 bases from J, leaving 9 bases between.